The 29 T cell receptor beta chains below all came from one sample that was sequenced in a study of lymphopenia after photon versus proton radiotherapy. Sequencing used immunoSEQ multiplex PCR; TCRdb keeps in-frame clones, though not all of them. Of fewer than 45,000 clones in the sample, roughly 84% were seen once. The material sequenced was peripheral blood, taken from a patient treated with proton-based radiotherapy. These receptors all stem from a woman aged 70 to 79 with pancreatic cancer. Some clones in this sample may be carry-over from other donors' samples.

CDR3 DNA sequence: TGTGCCAGCAGTGCGAACACTGAAGCTTTCTTT. Translation gives CASSANTEAFF. The J gene is TRBJ1-1, the V gene TRBV28, with D hard to call. This CDR3 has 11 residues. Germline V gives CDR1 MDHEN, CDR2 SYDVKM. Trimming stripped 5 bases from V and 1 base from J, with 2 bases between.

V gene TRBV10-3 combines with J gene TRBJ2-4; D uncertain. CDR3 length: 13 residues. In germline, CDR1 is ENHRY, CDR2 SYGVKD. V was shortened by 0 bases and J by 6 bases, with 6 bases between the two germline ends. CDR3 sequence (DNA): TGTGCCATCAGTGAGTCCGGCTCAAACATTCAGTACTTC. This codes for CAISESGSNIQYF.

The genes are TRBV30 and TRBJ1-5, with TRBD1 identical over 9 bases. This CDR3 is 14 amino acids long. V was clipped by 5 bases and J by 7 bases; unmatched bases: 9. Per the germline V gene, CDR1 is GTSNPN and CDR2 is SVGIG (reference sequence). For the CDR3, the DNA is TGTGCCTGGGGGGGACAGGGCCACAGGCAGCCCCAGCATTTT. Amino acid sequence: CAWGGQGHRQPQHF. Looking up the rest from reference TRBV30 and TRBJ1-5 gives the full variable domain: SQTIHQWPATLVQPVGSPLSLECTVEGTSNPNLYWYRQAAGRGLQLLFYSVGIGQISSEVPQNLSASRPQDRQFILSSKKLLLSDSGFYLCAWGGQGHRQPQHFGDGTRLSIL.

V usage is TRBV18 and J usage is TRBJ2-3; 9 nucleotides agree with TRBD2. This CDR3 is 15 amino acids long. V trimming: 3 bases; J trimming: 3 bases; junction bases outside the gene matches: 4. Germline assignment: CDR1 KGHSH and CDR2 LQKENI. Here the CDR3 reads CASSPEREVTDTQYF. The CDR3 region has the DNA TGTGCCAGCTCACCGGAGCGGGAGGTGACAGATACGCAGTATTTT. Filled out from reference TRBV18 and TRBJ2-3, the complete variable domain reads NAGVMQNPRHLVRRRGQEARLRCSPMKGHSHVYWYRQLPEEGLKFMVYLQKENIIDESGMPKERFSAEFPKEGPSILRIQQVVRGDSAAYFCASSPEREVTDTQYFGPGTRLTVL.

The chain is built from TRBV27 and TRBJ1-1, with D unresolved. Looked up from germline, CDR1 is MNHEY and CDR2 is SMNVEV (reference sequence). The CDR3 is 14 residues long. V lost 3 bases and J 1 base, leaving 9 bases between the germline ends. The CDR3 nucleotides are TGTGCCAGCAGTTTTACACCTCGGAACACTGAAGCTTTCTTT. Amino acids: CASSFTPRNTEAFF.

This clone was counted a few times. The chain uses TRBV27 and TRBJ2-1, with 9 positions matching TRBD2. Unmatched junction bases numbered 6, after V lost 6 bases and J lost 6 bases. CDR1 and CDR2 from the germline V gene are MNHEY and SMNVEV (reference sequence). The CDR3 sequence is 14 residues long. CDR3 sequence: CASSFGGRANEQFF. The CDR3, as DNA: TGTGCCAGCAGCTTCGGCGGGAGGGCCAATGAGCAGTTCTTC.

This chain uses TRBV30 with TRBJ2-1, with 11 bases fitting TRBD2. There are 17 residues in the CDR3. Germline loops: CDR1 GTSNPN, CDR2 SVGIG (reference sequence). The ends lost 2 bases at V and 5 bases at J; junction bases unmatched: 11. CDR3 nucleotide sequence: TGTGCCTGGAGTCAGAGGAATAGACTAGCGGGGCACAATGAGCAGTTCTTC. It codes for CAWSQRNRLAGHNEQFF. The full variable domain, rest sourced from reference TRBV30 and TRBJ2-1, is SQTIHQWPATLVQPVGSPLSLECTVEGTSNPNLYWYRQAAGRGLQLLFYSVGIGQISSEVPQNLSASRPQDRQFILSSKKLLLSDSGFYLCAWSQRNRLAGHNEQFFGPGTRLTVL.

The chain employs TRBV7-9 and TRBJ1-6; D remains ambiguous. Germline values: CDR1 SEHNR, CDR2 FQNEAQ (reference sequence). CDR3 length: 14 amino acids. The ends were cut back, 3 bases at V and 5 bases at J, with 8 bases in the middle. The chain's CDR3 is CASSLVSDNSPLHF. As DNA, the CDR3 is TGTGCCAGCAGCTTGGTGTCGGATAATTCACCCCTCCACTTT.

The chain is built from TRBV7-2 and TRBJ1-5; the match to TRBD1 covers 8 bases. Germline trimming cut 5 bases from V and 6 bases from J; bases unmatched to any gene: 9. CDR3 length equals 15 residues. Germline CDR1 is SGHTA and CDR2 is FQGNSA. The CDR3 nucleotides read TGTGCCAGCAGCCAAGCGGGACAGGTGGGTCAGCCCCAGCATTTT. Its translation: CASSQAGQVGQPQHF.

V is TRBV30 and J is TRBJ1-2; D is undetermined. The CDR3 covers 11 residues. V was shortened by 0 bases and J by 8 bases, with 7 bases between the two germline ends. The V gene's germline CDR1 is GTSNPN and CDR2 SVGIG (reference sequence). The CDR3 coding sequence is TGTGCCTGGAGTGTTGGGTTGGGCTACACCTTC. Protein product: CAWSVGLGYTF.

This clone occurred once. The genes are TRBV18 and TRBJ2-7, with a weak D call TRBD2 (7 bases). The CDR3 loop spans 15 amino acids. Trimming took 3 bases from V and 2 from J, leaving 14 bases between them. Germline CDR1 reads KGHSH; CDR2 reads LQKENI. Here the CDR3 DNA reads TGTGCCAGCTCACCTGCGGGGGCAGGTACCTACGAGCAGTACTTC. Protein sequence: CASSPAGAGTYEQYF.

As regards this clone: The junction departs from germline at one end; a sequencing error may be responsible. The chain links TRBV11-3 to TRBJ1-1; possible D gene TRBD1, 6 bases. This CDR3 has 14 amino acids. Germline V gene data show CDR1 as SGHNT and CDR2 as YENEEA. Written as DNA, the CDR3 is TGCGCCAGCAGCACTCGGACAGAGGGGACTGAAGCTTTCTTT. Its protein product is CASSTRTEGTEAFF.

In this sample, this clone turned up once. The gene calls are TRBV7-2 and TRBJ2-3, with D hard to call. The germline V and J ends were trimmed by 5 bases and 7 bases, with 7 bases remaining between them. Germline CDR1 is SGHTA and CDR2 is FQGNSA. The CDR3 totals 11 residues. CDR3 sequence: CASSPEYTQYF. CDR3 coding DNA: TGTGCCAGCAGCCCTGAATATACGCAGTATTTT.

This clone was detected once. Here the CDR3 reads CASSLGPGLGVDTQYF. The CDR3 region has the DNA TGCGCCAGCAGCTTGGGGCCGGGACTAGGGGTAGATACGCAGTATTTT. The chain combines TRBV5-1 with TRBJ2-3; TRBD2 aligns across 8 bases. Germline CDR1 reads SGHRS; CDR2 reads YFSETQ. V lost 0 bases to trimming and J lost 5 bases; unmatched junction nucleotides: 8. This CDR3 comprises 16 residues.

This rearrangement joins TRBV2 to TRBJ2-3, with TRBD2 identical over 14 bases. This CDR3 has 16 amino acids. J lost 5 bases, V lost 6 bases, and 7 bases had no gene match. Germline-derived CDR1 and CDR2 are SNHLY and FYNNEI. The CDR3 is CASSLDGTSGRDTQYF. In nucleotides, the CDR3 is TGTGCCAGCAGCCTCGACGGGACTAGCGGGAGAGATACGCAGTATTTT. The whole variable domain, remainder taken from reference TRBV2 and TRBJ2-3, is EPEVTQTPSHQVTQMGQEVILRCVPISNHLYFYWYRQILGQKVEFLVSFYNNEISEKSEIFDDQFSVERPDGSNFTLKIRSTKLEDSAMYFCASSLDGTSGRDTQYFGPGTRLTVL.

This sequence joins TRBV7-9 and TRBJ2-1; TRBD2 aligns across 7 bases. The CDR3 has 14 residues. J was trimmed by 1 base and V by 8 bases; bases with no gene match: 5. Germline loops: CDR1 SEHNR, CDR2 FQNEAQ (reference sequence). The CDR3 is CASGPSGSYNEQFF. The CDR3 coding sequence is TGTGCCAGCGGACCTAGCGGATCCTACAATGAGCAGTTCTTC. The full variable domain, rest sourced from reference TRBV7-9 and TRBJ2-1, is DTGVSQNPRHKITKRGQNVTFRCDPISEHNRLYWYRQTLGQGPEFLTYFQNEAQLEKSRLLSDRFSAERPKGSFSTLEIQRTEQGDSAMYLCASGPSGSYNEQFFGPGTRLTVL.

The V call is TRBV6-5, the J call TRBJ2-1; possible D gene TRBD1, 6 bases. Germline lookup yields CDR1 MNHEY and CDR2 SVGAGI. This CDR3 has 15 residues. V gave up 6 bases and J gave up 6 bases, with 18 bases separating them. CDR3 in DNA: TGTGCCAGCAGGCTTACTAGGGGGTTGGGCAATGAGCAGTTCTTC. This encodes CASRLTRGLGNEQFF.

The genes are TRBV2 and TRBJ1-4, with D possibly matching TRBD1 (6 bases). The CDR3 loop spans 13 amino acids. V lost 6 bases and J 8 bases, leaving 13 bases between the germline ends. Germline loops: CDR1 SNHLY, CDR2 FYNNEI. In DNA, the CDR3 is TGTGCCAGCAGGGGGGCCCCAGGGGAAAAACTGTTTTTT. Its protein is CASRGAPGEKLFF.

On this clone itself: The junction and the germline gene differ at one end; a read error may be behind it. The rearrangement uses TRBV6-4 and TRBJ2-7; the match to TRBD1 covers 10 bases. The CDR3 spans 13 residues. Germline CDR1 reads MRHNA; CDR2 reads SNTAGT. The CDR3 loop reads CAISAGQGYEQYF. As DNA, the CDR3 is TGTGCCATCAGTGCGGGACAGGGGTACGAGCAGTACTTC.

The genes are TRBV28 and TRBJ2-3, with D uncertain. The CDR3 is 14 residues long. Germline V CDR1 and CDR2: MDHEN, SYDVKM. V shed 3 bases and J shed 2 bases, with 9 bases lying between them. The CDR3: CASSLNGNTDTQYF. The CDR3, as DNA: TGTGCCAGCAGTTTGAACGGAAACACAGATACGCAGTATTTT.

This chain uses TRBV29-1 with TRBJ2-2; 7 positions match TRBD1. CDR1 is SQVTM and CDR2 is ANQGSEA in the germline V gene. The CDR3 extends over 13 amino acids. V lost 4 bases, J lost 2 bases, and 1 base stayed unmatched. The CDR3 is CSVGQGNTGELFF. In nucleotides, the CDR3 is TGCAGCGTTGGACAGGGAAACACCGGGGAGCTGTTTTTT.

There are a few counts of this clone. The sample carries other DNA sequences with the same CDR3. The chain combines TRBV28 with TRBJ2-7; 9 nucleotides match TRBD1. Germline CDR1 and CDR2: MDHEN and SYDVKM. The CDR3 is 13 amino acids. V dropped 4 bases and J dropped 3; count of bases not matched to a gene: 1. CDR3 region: CASSSTGGYEQYF. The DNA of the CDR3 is TGTGCCAGCAGTTCGACAGGGGGCTACGAGCAGTACTTC.

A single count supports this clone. The CDR3 DNA sequence: TGTGCCAGCAGCTTGGCATCAGGGGAACTGAACACCATATATTTT. Protein sequence: CASSLASGELNTIYF. The rearrangement links TRBV5-5 to TRBJ1-3, with D possibly being TRBD1 (6 bases). CDR3 length: 15 residues. Germline V gives CDR1 SGHKS, CDR2 YYEKEE (reference sequence). Trimming took off 0 bases at V and 7 bases at J, with 14 bases between the two ends. The full variable domain, rest sourced from reference TRBV5-5 and TRBJ1-3, is DAGVTQSPTHLIKTRGQQVTLRCSPISGHKSVSWYQQVLGQGPQFIFQYYEKEERGRGNFPDRFSARQFPNYSSELNVNALLLGDSALYLCASSLASGELNTIYFGEGSWLTVV.

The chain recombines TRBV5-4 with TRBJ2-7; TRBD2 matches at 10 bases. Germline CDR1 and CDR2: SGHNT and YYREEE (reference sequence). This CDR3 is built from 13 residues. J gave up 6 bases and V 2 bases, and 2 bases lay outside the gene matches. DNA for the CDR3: TGTGCCAGCAGCTTTTGGACTAGCGGCGAGCAGTACTTC. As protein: CASSFWTSGEQYF.

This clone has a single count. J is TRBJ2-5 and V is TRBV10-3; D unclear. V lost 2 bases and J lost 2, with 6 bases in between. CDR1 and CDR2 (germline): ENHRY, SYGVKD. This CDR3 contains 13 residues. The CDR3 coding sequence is TGTGCCATCAGTGAGGGCCAGCAAGAGACCCAGTACTTC. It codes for CAISEGQQETQYF.

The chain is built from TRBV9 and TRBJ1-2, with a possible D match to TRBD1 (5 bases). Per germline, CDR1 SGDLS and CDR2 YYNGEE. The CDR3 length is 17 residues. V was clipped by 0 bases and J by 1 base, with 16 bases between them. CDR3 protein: CASSVGLSSRGNYGYTF. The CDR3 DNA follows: TGTGCCAGCAGCGTAGGGTTGAGTTCTAGGGGTAACTATGGCTACACCTTC.

DNA of the CDR3: TGCGCCAGCAGTGAGTCAACAATCTCCTACGAGCAGTACTTC. This translates into CASSESTISYEQYF. The rearrangement uses TRBV10-2 and TRBJ2-7; D is unclear. The CDR3 runs to 14 residues. With 0 bases removed from V and 0 bases from J, the gap between germline ends came to 6 bases. The V gene's germline CDR1 is WSHSY and CDR2 SAAADI.

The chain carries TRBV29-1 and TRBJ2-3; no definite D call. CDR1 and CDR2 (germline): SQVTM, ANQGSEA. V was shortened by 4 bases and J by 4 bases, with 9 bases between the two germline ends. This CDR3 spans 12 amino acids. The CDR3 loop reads CSVVAAADTQYF. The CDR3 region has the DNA TGCAGCGTTGTCGCGGCAGCAGATACGCAGTATTTT.

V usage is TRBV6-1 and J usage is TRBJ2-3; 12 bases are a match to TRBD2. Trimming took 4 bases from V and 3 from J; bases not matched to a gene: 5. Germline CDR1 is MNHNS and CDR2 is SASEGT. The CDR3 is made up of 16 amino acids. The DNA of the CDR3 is TGTGCCAGCAGTGCCCTGACTAGCGGGAGTACAGATACGCAGTATTTT. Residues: CASSALTSGSTDTQYF.